The 18 T cell receptor beta chains in this list originate from one sample, sequenced in a study of OX40 agonist ivuxolimab in advanced cancers. The repertoire was sequenced with immunoSEQ multiplex PCR; TCRdb's copy has only in-frame clones and lacks some. Here the sample spans 25,000 to 35,000 clones, 80% being singletons. The starting material was CD4+ or CD8+ T cells sorted from blood, obtained in a trial of the OX40 agonist ivuxolimab. The receptors here all came from an adult with an advanced solid tumor such as melanoma, head and neck, liver or kidney cancer.

The V gene is TRBV19, the J gene TRBJ2-2, with 12 bases identical to TRBD2. V dropped 4 bases and J dropped 5; count of bases not matched to a gene: 11. Germline V gene data show CDR1 as LNHDA and CDR2 as SQIVND (reference sequence). This CDR3 has 18 amino acids. CDR3 nucleotide sequence: TGTGCCAGTAGTAAACGACTAGCGGGGGCCCGTATAACCGGGGAGCTGTTTTTT. Encoded protein: CASSKRLAGARITGELFF.

This clone was recorded a few times. This chain uses TRBV19 with TRBJ2-1; D is perhaps TRBD1 (6 bases). The CDR3 loop spans 15 amino acids. CDR1 is LNHDA and CDR2 is SQIVND in the germline V gene (reference sequence). The V end lost 6 bases, the J end lost 7 bases, and 19 bases lay between the germline ends. The CDR3 DNA reads as TGTGCCAGTAGCACGACAGGAACTGCCCTTAATGAGCAGTTCTTC. Amino acids: CASSTTGTALNEQFF.

The chain recombines TRBV30 with TRBJ2-2; D gene unclear. Germline lookup yields CDR1 GTSNPN and CDR2 SVGIG (reference sequence). The CDR3 is made up of 14 amino acids. The germline V and J ends were trimmed by 4 bases and 5 bases, with 14 bases remaining between them. CDR3 DNA: TGTGCCTGGACCCCCTTTAAATATACCGGGGAGCTGTTTTTT. Its translation: CAWTPFKYTGELFF.

This clone appeared a few times. J is TRBJ1-5 and V is TRBV28; unclear D gene. Germline V gives CDR1 MDHEN, CDR2 SYDVKM. This CDR3 contains 13 residues. Between the trimmed V and J ends, which lost 5 bases and 5 bases, there was a span of 10 bases. CDR3 nucleotide sequence: TGTGCCAGCAGTCCTCCAAACCATCAGCCCCAGCATTTT. As protein: CASSPPNHQPQHF.

This chain joins TRBV30 and TRBJ1-1, with 9 bases fitting TRBD1. CDR3 size: 13 residues. The J segment lost 3 bases and the V segment lost 8 bases, leaving 7 bases of the junction unmatched. Germline CDR1 GTSNPN, CDR2 SVGIG (reference sequence). The CDR3 nucleotides are TGTGCCGGTGCCGGGACAGGGCACACTGAAGCTTTCTTT. Protein product: CAGAGTGHTEAFF.

The chain employs TRBV11-3 and TRBJ2-1, with TRBD2 identical over 7 bases. The CDR3 has 15 residues. V lost 1 base, J lost 0 bases, and 0 bases stayed unmatched. CDR1 is SGHNT, CDR2 YENEEA, per germline. The CDR3 is CASSLGGSSYNEQFF. The CDR3 DNA sequence: TGTGCCAGCAGCTTAGGCGGGAGCTCCTACAATGAGCAGTTCTTC.

The rearrangement joins TRBV2 to TRBJ2-1; 12 bases align to TRBD2. V shed 4 bases and J 9 bases; nucleotides not matched to a gene: 7. This CDR3 is built from 15 residues. From germline, CDR1 is SNHLY and CDR2 FYNNEI. The CDR3 sequence: CASSGTSGVRGEQFF. For the CDR3, the DNA is TGTGCCAGCAGTGGGACTAGCGGGGTGAGAGGTGAGCAGTTCTTC. Supplemented by reference TRBV2 and TRBJ2-1, the full variable domain reads EPEVTQTPSHQVTQMGQEVILRCVPISNHLYFYWYRQILGQKVEFLVSFYNNEISEKSEIFDDQFSVERPDGSNFTLKIRSTKLEDSAMYFCASSGTSGVRGEQFFGPGTRLTVL.

There are a few counts of this clone. The rearrangement uses TRBV2 and TRBJ2-2, with TRBD2 as a possible D gene (6 bases). The germline V gene encodes CDR1 SNHLY and CDR2 FYNNEI. This CDR3 spans 15 amino acids. V lost 6 bases to trimming and J lost 2 bases, with 13 bases between them. Here the CDR3 reads CASRSPGVNTGELFF. The DNA for the CDR3 is TGTGCCAGCAGATCACCGGGGGTCAACACCGGGGAGCTGTTTTTT.

V and J are TRBV5-6 and TRBJ2-4; TRBD1 is a possible D gene (5 bases). The CDR3 has 12 amino acids. From germline, CDR1 is SGHDT and CDR2 YYEEEE. Trimming pared 5 bases from V and 5 bases from J, leaving 8 bases between. The CDR3 loop is CASRGLENIQYF. The CDR3 DNA is TGTGCCAGCAGGGGGCTGGAAAACATTCAGTACTTC.

The J gene is TRBJ2-5, the V gene TRBV4-1; 9 bases are shared with TRBD1. V lost 1 base and J lost 6; bases outside the gene matches: 6. Germline V CDR1 and CDR2: MGHRA, YSYEKL. The CDR3 covers 15 residues. CDR3 region: CASSQGTGGVKTQYF. CDR3 DNA: TGCGCCAGCAGCCAAGGTACAGGGGGCGTGAAGACCCAGTACTTC.

The V call is TRBV4-2, the J call TRBJ2-2; TRBD2 aligns across 13 bases. The CDR3 loop spans 18 amino acids. Germline lookup yields CDR1 LGHNA and CDR2 YNFKEQ. After removal of 2 bases from V and 1 base from J, the junction contained 4 bases not matched to a gene. The CDR3 DNA reads as TGTGCCAGCAGCCAACACGGACTAGCGGGGGTGAACACCGGGGAGCTGTTTTTT. This sequence encodes CASSQHGLAGVNTGELFF.

The V call is TRBV23-1, the J call TRBJ2-7, with D maybe TRBD1 (6 bases). TRBV23-1 counts as an open reading frame of uncertain function. The CDR3 extends over 16 amino acids. Trimming cost V 4 bases and J 3 bases, with 19 bases left between them. Here the CDR3 reads CASSPNDYGQLYEQYF. CDR3 DNA: TGCGCCAGCAGTCCAAATGATTACGGACAGCTCTACGAGCAGTACTTC.

This chain joins TRBV11-2 and TRBJ2-7; the D is unclear. V was cut by 1 base and J by 6 bases, with 10 bases left in between. Germline CDR1 is SGHAT and CDR2 is FQNNGV. The CDR3 loop spans 13 amino acids. The CDR3 loop reads CASSLGTGFEQYF. DNA for the CDR3: TGTGCCAGCAGCTTAGGAACGGGTTTCGAGCAGTACTTC.

CDR3 residues: CASRITEMLHF. The DNA for the CDR3 is TGTGCCAGCAGAATAACAGAGATGCTCCACTTT. This chain connects TRBV6-5 to TRBJ1-6; D gene ambiguous. The ends were cut back, 6 bases at V and 16 bases at J, with 13 bases in the middle. Germline V gives CDR1 MNHEY, CDR2 SVGAGI. The CDR3 runs to 11 residues.

The J gene is TRBJ2-7, the V gene TRBV5-4; D not certain. The length of the CDR3 is 16 residues. V lost 2 bases and J lost 3, with 18 bases in between. Germline CDR1 is SGHNT and CDR2 is YYREEE (reference sequence). The CDR3 sequence is CASSFSVGARRYEQYF. The CDR3 DNA sequence: TGTGCCAGCAGCTTTTCGGTCGGAGCGAGGCGCTACGAGCAGTACTTC.

The rearrangement joins TRBV11-2 to TRBJ2-5; the match to TRBD1 covers 7 bases. Germline V lookup: CDR1 SGHAT, CDR2 FQNNGV. The CDR3 totals 16 residues. Trimming took 0 bases from V and 1 from J; bases not matched to a gene: 5. CDR3 amino acids: CASSLERGQPQETQYF. The CDR3 bases are TGTGCCAGCAGCTTAGAGAGGGGGCAGCCCCAAGAGACCCAGTACTTC.

V is TRBV6-5 and J is TRBJ1-6, with D hard to call. Trimming removed 0 bases at V and 7 bases at J, with 7 bases between. Germline-derived CDR1 and CDR2 are MNHEY and SVGAGI. The CDR3 has 14 amino acids. In DNA form, the CDR3 reads TGTGCCAGCAGTTACTCGGACGGGAATTCACCCCTCCACTTT. It translates to CASSYSDGNSPLHF.

This chain joins TRBV18 and TRBJ1-3; tentative D call: TRBD1 (5 bases). This CDR3 region has 15 residues. The V gene lost 3 bases and the J gene lost 3 bases, with 12 bases spanning the gap. Germline assignment: CDR1 KGHSH and CDR2 LQKENI. The CDR3 bases are TGTGCCAGCTCACCCCAAGGACAAGTTGGAAACACCATATATTTT. Its protein product is CASSPQGQVGNTIYF.